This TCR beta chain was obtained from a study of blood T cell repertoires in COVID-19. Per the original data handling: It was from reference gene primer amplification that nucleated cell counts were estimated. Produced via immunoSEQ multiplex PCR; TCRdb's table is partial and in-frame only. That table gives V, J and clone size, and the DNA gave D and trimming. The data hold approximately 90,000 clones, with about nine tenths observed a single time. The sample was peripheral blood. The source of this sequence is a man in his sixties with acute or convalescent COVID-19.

The CDR3 reads CASSLAAGGYNEQFF. The DNA of the CDR3 is TGTGCCAGCAGTTTAGCAGCGGGGGGGTACAATGAGCAGTTCTTC. The chain has TRBV28 and TRBJ2-1, with 10 bases that match TRBD2. Per germline, CDR1 MDHEN and CDR2 SYDVKM. The CDR3 extends over 15 amino acids. V gave up 2 bases and J gave up 4 bases; unmatched junction bases: 2.